Presented here are 28 T cell receptor beta chains from one specimen sequenced in a study of T cell changes during pregnancy in multiple sclerosis. Using immunoSEQ multiplex PCR, the repertoire was profiled, and TCRdb retains in-frame clones only, with some absent. This sample has 55,000 to 70,000 clones, with 90% to 95% found just once. The sequencing used CD4+ T cells from peripheral blood mononuclear cells, collected before pregnancy. The receptor source for this set is a female donor with multiple sclerosis, enrolled in a pregnancy study.

The chain combines TRBV2 with TRBJ1-5; 7 bases map to TRBD1. The CDR3 has 15 amino acids. Germline trimming cut 4 bases from V and 6 bases from J; bases unmatched to any gene: 9. Germline values: CDR1 SNHLY, CDR2 FYNNEI. The CDR3: CASSGLGGSSQPQHF. For the CDR3, the DNA is TGTGCCAGCAGTGGACTAGGGGGCTCCTCTCAGCCCCAGCATTTT. Combining the CDR3 with reference TRBV2 and TRBJ1-5 gives the whole variable domain EPEVTQTPSHQVTQMGQEVILRCVPISNHLYFYWYRQILGQKVEFLVSFYNNEISEKSEIFDDQFSVERPDGSNFTLKIRSTKLEDSAMYFCASSGLGGSSQPQHFGDGTRLSIL.

This rearrangement joins TRBV6-5 to TRBJ1-2, with D tentatively TRBD1 (6 bases). The CDR3 spans 14 residues. V lost 6 bases and J 4 bases, leaving 15 bases between the germline ends. Germline lookup yields CDR1 MNHEY and CDR2 SVGAGI. The CDR3 DNA follows: TGTGCCAGCAGCCCCGGGGGAGGGGGCTATGGCTACACCTTC. This translates into CASSPGGGGYGYTF.

The chain links TRBV19 to TRBJ2-7, with 13 bases that match TRBD2. V gave up 5 bases and J gave up 6 bases; unmatched junction bases: 7. This CDR3 spans 15 amino acids. Germline V gives CDR1 LNHDA, CDR2 SQIVND (reference sequence). The CDR3 coding sequence is TGTGCCAGTAGTGGGCGGACTAGCGGGAGTCGCGAGCAGTACTTC. It codes for CASSGRTSGSREQYF.

This chain uses TRBV29-1 with TRBJ2-1, with 11 bases that match TRBD2. The CDR3 runs 17 residues. J gave up 4 bases and V 7 bases, and 15 bases lay outside the gene matches. Per the germline V gene, CDR1 is SQVTM and CDR2 is ANQGSEA. This CDR3 reads CSASLAGGKYPYNEQFF. DNA of the CDR3: TGCAGCGCGTCCCTAGCGGGAGGTAAGTACCCTTACAATGAGCAGTTCTTC.

The rearrangement uses TRBV19 and TRBJ1-4, with 7 positions matching TRBD1. Germline loops: CDR1 LNHDA, CDR2 SQIVND (reference sequence). After removal of 3 bases from V and 3 bases from J, the junction contained 1 base not matched to a gene. This CDR3 contains 14 residues. The CDR3 DNA is TGTGCCAGTAGTATTCAGGGGGCTAATGAAAAACTGTTTTTT. Translating gives CASSIQGANEKLFF.

The gene calls are TRBV6-6 and TRBJ2-3; 11 bases align to TRBD2. Germline V lookup: CDR1 MNHNY, CDR2 SVGAGI (reference sequence). The length of the CDR3 is 15 residues. V dropped 5 bases and J dropped 7; count of bases not matched to a gene: 8. CDR3 in amino acids: CASSQTSGNRHTQYF. The CDR3 DNA sequence: TGTGCCAGCAGTCAGACTAGCGGGAATAGGCATACGCAGTATTTT.

This chain joins TRBV11-3 and TRBJ1-2; a possible D gene is TRBD1 (6 bases). CDR3 length equals 17 residues. Germline V gene data show CDR1 as SGHNT and CDR2 as YENEEA. Trimming pared 4 bases from V and 8 bases from J, leaving 26 bases between. Here the CDR3 DNA reads TGTGCCAGCAGCTCCATCCTCGTGGGAGGGGGAGTAGTCGGCTACACCTTC. This translates into CASSSILVGGGVVGYTF.

This clone appeared a single time. The genes are TRBV28 and TRBJ2-7; 8 positions match TRBD2. Germline values: CDR1 MDHEN, CDR2 SYDVKM. V shed 3 bases and J 2 bases; nucleotides not matched to a gene: 6. The CDR3 length is 15 residues. The CDR3 here is CASSFGGGGTYEQYF. DNA for the CDR3: TGTGCCAGCAGTTTTGGGGGCGGGGGGACCTACGAGCAGTACTTC.

V gene TRBV9 combines with J gene TRBJ2-2; the D gene is possibly TRBD2 (6 bases). This CDR3 contains 16 residues. Trimming took off 4 bases at V and 0 bases at J, with 13 bases between the two ends. Per germline, CDR1 SGDLS and CDR2 YYNGEE. The CDR3 spells CASSSIAEPNTGELFF. The CDR3, as DNA: TGTGCCAGCAGCTCGATAGCGGAACCGAACACCGGGGAGCTGTTTTTT.

The chain joins TRBV18 to TRBJ2-1, with D maybe TRBD2 (5 bases). In germline, CDR1 is KGHSH, CDR2 LQKENI. The V and J ends lost 2 bases and 4 bases respectively, with 15 bases between them. The CDR3 totals 16 residues. CDR3 sequence reads: CASSPDQLALYNEQFF. The CDR3 DNA is TGTGCCAGCTCACCAGATCAATTAGCGCTTTACAATGAGCAGTTCTTC. The variable domain in full, with the rest retrieved from reference TRBV18 and TRBJ2-1, is NAGVMQNPRHLVRRRGQEARLRCSPMKGHSHVYWYRQLPEEGLKFMVYLQKENIIDESGMPKERFSAEFPKEGPSILRIQQVVRGDSAAYFCASSPDQLALYNEQFFGPGTRLTVL.

The rearrangement joins TRBV18 to TRBJ2-1; tentatively, D is TRBD2 (5 bases). Germline-derived CDR1 and CDR2 are KGHSH and LQKENI. The V and J ends lost 2 bases and 9 bases respectively, with 17 bases between them. The CDR3 runs 15 residues. The CDR3 loop is CASSPRIVAGSEQFF. CDR3 nucleotides: TGTGCCAGCTCACCAAGGATTGTAGCTGGGAGTGAGCAGTTCTTC.

J is TRBJ2-7 and V is TRBV28; TRBD1 matches 9 bases. CDR3 length: 14 amino acids. The junction had 6 bases not matched to a gene; V was cut back by 3 bases and J by 6 bases. Germline assignment: CDR1 MDHEN and CDR2 SYDVKM. CDR3 region: CASSFRTGVREQYF. CDR3 coding DNA: TGTGCCAGCAGTTTCAGGACAGGGGTCCGCGAGCAGTACTTC.

V is TRBV28 and J is TRBJ2-3; 9 nucleotides agree with TRBD1. The CDR3 length is 16 residues. Germline V gives CDR1 MDHEN, CDR2 SYDVKM. V lost 6 bases, J lost 3 bases, and 10 bases stayed unmatched. CDR3 sequence reads: CASSLGQGRLTDTQYF. The CDR3, as DNA: TGTGCCAGCAGCCTGGGACAGGGCCGACTTACAGATACGCAGTATTTT.

J is TRBJ1-1 and V is TRBV29-1; TRBD1 matches at 11 bases. V lost 5 bases to trimming and J lost 4 bases; unmatched junction nucleotides: 9. The CDR3 consists of 15 residues. Looked up from germline, CDR1 is SQVTM and CDR2 is ANQGSEA. CDR3 sequence: CSVIPGQGVRTEAFF. As DNA, the CDR3 is TGCAGCGTTATCCCGGGACAGGGGGTTCGCACTGAAGCTTTCTTT.

CDR3 amino acids: CARSFGLNANTGELFF. CDR3 DNA sequence: TGTGCCAGAAGCTTCGGACTGAACGCGAACACCGGGGAGCTGTTTTTT. This chain joins TRBV5-3 and TRBJ2-2; a weak D match, TRBD2 (5 bases). TRBV5-3 is an ORF for which the function is uncertain. Trimming left V 2 bases short and J 0 bases short, with 11 bases between. There are 16 residues in the CDR3.

The V gene is TRBV7-8, the J gene TRBJ2-7; 9 positions agree with TRBD1. Germline trimming cut 1 base from V and 4 bases from J; bases unmatched to any gene: 5. CDR3 size: 15 residues. CDR1 and CDR2 from the germline V gene are SGHVS and FQNEAQ. The CDR3 spells CASSLGRDRAYEQYF. CDR3 DNA: TGTGCCAGCAGCTTAGGAAGGGACAGGGCTTACGAGCAGTACTTC. Full variable domain (missing parts from reference TRBV7-8 and TRBJ2-7): GAGVSQSPRYKVAKRGQDVALRCDPISGHVSLFWYQQALGQGPEFLTYFQNEAQLDKSGLPSDRFFAERPEGSVSTLKIQRTQQEDSAVYLCASSLGRDRAYEQYFGPGTRLTVT.

V is TRBV6-5 and J is TRBJ2-7, with a tentative D call TRBD1 (6 bases). The V and J ends lost 6 bases and 1 base respectively, with 13 bases between them. The CDR3 has 14 amino acids. The germline gives CDR1 MNHEY, CDR2 SVGAGI. This chain's CDR3 is CASRPGTPSYEQYF. The CDR3 DNA sequence: TGTGCCAGCAGGCCCGGGACACCTTCCTACGAGCAGTACTTC.

The chain has TRBV7-2 and TRBJ2-1; D perhaps matches TRBD1 (6 bases). Germline V lookup: CDR1 SGHTA, CDR2 FQGNSA. The CDR3 is 16 amino acids. V lost 6 bases to trimming and J lost 0 bases, with 15 bases between them. CDR3 nucleotides: TGTGCCAGCAGGGGGGCTACCGCTAGCTCCTACAATGAGCAGTTCTTC. It yields the protein CASRGATASSYNEQFF.

The chain uses TRBV13 and TRBJ2-1, with 8 bases identical to TRBD2. V shed 6 bases, J shed 3 bases, and the junction held 10 bases outside the gene matches. The CDR3 has 16 amino acids. Germline CDR1 is PRHDT and CDR2 is FYEKMQ (reference sequence). The CDR3 sequence: CASSHLAGRGYNEQFF. The CDR3 DNA reads TGTGCCAGCAGTCACTTAGCGGGAAGGGGCTACAATGAGCAGTTCTTC.

The chain links TRBV27 to TRBJ1-5, with TRBD1 as a possible D gene (5 bases). V dropped 8 bases and J dropped 0 bases, with 17 bases sitting between them. This CDR3 contains 16 residues. In germline, CDR1 is MNHEY, CDR2 SMNVEV (reference sequence). The CDR3, as DNA: TGTGCCAGCGGGCAGGGCCGTGGATATAGCAATCAGCCCCAGCATTTT. It yields the protein CASGQGRGYSNQPQHF.

The chain is built from TRBV19 and TRBJ2-5; 9 nucleotides match TRBD2. The CDR3 runs 13 residues. The ends lost 6 bases at V and 5 bases at J; junction bases unmatched: 4. Germline V lookup: CDR1 LNHDA, CDR2 SQIVND (reference sequence). CDR3 amino acids: CASRASGEETQYF. The DNA of the CDR3 is TGTGCCAGTAGGGCTAGCGGGGAGGAGACCCAGTACTTC.

The DNA of the CDR3 is TGTGCCAGTAGACAACAGGGGGCTTCTGAAAAACTGTTTTTT. As protein: CASRQQGASEKLFF. The gene calls are TRBV19 and TRBJ1-4, with 9 bases lining up with TRBD1. This CDR3 has 14 residues. V trimming: 6 bases; J trimming: 7 bases; junction bases outside the gene matches: 6. Germline V gene data show CDR1 as LNHDA and CDR2 as SQIVND (reference sequence).

The rearrangement links TRBV7-6 to TRBJ2-7, with 7 bases fitting TRBD2. Germline V gene lookup returns CDR1 SGHVS and CDR2 FNYEAQ. This CDR3 is built from 13 residues. V lost 4 bases and J lost 3; bases outside the gene matches: 3. In DNA, the CDR3 is TGTGCCAGCAGCTCAGCTAGCGGCTACGAGCAGTACTTC. It is translated as CASSSASGYEQYF.

V and J are TRBV5-1 and TRBJ2-1; D is undetermined. Trimming stripped 0 bases from V and 4 bases from J, with 8 bases between. Germline V gives CDR1 SGHRS, CDR2 YFSETQ. The CDR3 runs to 14 residues. The CDR3 DNA follows: TGCGCCAGCAGCTTGGACAGTCTATACAATGAGCAGTTCTTC. Translating it yields CASSLDSLYNEQFF.

The chain uses TRBV14 and TRBJ1-2; 7 nucleotides agree with TRBD1. The length of the CDR3 is 19 residues. With V trimmed by 0 bases and J by 0 bases, 13 bases remained unmatched. Germline CDR1 reads SGHDN; CDR2 reads FVKESK. CDR3 nucleotide sequence: TGTGCCAGCAGCCAAGATGGATTCGCAGGGGGAAGAGCTAACTATGGCTACACCTTC. Translation gives CASSQDGFAGGRANYGYTF.

This chain uses TRBV5-1 with TRBJ2-1, with TRBD2 identical over 13 bases. The CDR3 totals 15 residues. J was trimmed by 7 bases and V by 1 base; bases with no gene match: 2. Per germline, CDR1 SGHRS and CDR2 YFSETQ. The CDR3 nucleotides are TGCGCCAGCAGCTTGAGACTAGCGGGAGGAAATGAGCAGTTCTTC. Translated, it gives CASSLRLAGGNEQFF.

A few counts support this clone. The rearrangement joins TRBV30 to TRBJ1-1; 8 bases align to TRBD1. The CDR3 is 12 residues long. The trim removed 3 bases at V and 4 bases at J, leaving 1 base unmatched. Per germline, CDR1 GTSNPN and CDR2 SVGIG (reference sequence). CDR3 in DNA: TGTGCCTGGAGCACAGGGGGCACTGAAGCTTTCTTT. Its protein is CAWSTGGTEAFF. The full variable domain, rest sourced from reference TRBV30 and TRBJ1-1, is SQTIHQWPATLVQPVGSPLSLECTVEGTSNPNLYWYRQAAGRGLQLLFYSVGIGQISSEVPQNLSASRPQDRQFILSSKKLLLSDSGFYLCAWSTGGTEAFFGQGTRLTVV.

The rearrangement links TRBV28 to TRBJ2-7, with 14 positions matching TRBD2. J was trimmed by 1 base and V by 10 bases; bases with no gene match: 6. This CDR3 spans 15 amino acids. Germline-derived CDR1 and CDR2 are MDHEN and SYDVKM. The chain's CDR3 is CATGLAGGPSYEQYF. As DNA, the CDR3 is TGTGCCACCGGACTAGCGGGAGGTCCATCCTACGAGCAGTACTTC. Using reference TRBV28 and TRBJ2-7 for the parts outside the CDR3, the full variable domain is DVKVTQSSRYLVKRTGEKVFLECVQDMDHENMFWYRQDPGLGLRLIYFSYDVKMKEKGDIPEGYSVSREKKERFSLILESASTNQTSMYLCATGLAGGPSYEQYFGPGTRLTVT.